The 25 T cell receptor beta chains below were found in one sample sequenced in a study of beta chain features in type 1 diabetes. Expressed TCRB transcripts were sequenced after all isolated RNA was converted to cDNA. Only in-frame clones appear in the TCRdb table, and some are missing; sequencing was by immunoSEQ multiplex PCR. The sample contains approximately 140,000 clones, 9% to 10% of which appear only once. Sequencing was carried out using central memory CD4+ T cells from blood. The receptors were gathered from a woman between 40 and 50 years old in good health.

The V call is TRBV11-2, the J call TRBJ1-3; 7 nucleotides align to TRBD1. Germline lookup yields CDR1 SGHAT and CDR2 FQNNGV. With 8 bases clipped from V and 8 bases from J, the junction kept 12 bases outside the gene matches. This CDR3 has 14 amino acids. CDR3 residues: CASSYDRVADTIYF. For the CDR3, the DNA is TGTGCCAGCTCATACGACAGGGTCGCGGACACCATATATTTT.

This clone was recorded a few times. The rearrangement joins TRBV6-5 to TRBJ2-1; 10 nucleotides match TRBD1. The length of the CDR3 is 16 residues. V gave up 4 bases and J gave up 6 bases; unmatched junction bases: 9. CDR1 is MNHEY and CDR2 is SVGAGI in the germline V gene. CDR3 in DNA: TGTGCCAGCAGTTGGACGGGACAGGGGATCGGCAATGAGCAGTTCTTC. It encodes CASSWTGQGIGNEQFF.

V gene TRBV5-6 combines with J gene TRBJ2-5, with D perhaps TRBD1 (5 bases). Trimming removed 6 bases at V and 5 bases at J, with 17 bases between. CDR1 SGHDT and CDR2 YYEEEE come from the germline V gene. There are 14 residues in the CDR3. CDR3 protein: CASTLAGLEETQYF. CDR3 DNA: TGTGCCAGCACCTTAGCAGGGTTGGAGGAGACCCAGTACTTC.

The chain uses TRBV7-2 and TRBJ2-7, with 8 bases identical to TRBD2. CDR1 SGHTA and CDR2 FQGNSA come from the germline V gene. V lost 5 bases and J lost 4; bases outside the gene matches: 10. The CDR3 contains 15 residues. The CDR3 nucleotides are TGTGCCAGCAGCCCCTCAGCGGGGGAGGGGTACGAGCAGTACTTC. Its translation is CASSPSAGEGYEQYF.

This clone was recorded a few times. This chain connects TRBV5-1 to TRBJ2-5; 8 bases match TRBD2. There are 16 residues in the CDR3. V gave up 0 bases and J gave up 0 bases; unmatched junction bases: 4. Per the germline V gene, CDR1 is SGHRS and CDR2 is YFSETQ. CDR3 protein: CASSLEPGGNQETQYF. CDR3 nucleotides: TGCGCCAGCAGCTTGGAACCGGGGGGGAACCAAGAGACCCAGTACTTC.

This clone was seen a handful of times. The gene calls are TRBV7-9 and TRBJ2-2; TRBD2 might be the D (5 bases). This CDR3 is 12 amino acids long. V was shortened by 6 bases and J by 8 bases, with 10 bases between the two germline ends. CDR1 and CDR2 from the germline V gene are SEHNR and FQNEAQ (reference sequence). CDR3 in amino acids: CASSPTGGELFF. CDR3 nucleotide sequence: TGTGCCAGCAGTCCTACGGGGGGGGAGCTGTTTTTT.

V usage is TRBV5-1 and J usage is TRBJ2-3, with 7 nucleotides matching TRBD2. This CDR3 is built from 17 residues. With 0 bases clipped from V and 3 bases from J, the junction kept 10 bases outside the gene matches. CDR1 SGHRS and CDR2 YFSETQ come from the germline V gene. In DNA form, the CDR3 reads TGCGCCAGCAGCTTGGGCCCCACGGGAGGAGGGACAGATACGCAGTATTTT. Translation: CASSLGPTGGGTDTQYF. The variable domain in full, with the rest retrieved from reference TRBV5-1 and TRBJ2-3, is KAGVTQTPRYLIKTRGQQVTLSCSPISGHRSVSWYQQTPGQGLQFLFEYFSETQRNKGNFPGRFSGRQFSNSRSEMNVSTLELGDSALYLCASSLGPTGGGTDTQYFGPGTRLTVL.

V is TRBV28 and J is TRBJ2-7; TRBD2 matches 11 bases. Per germline, CDR1 MDHEN and CDR2 SYDVKM. This CDR3 contains 16 residues. V shed 9 bases, J shed 0 bases, and the junction held 10 bases outside the gene matches. The CDR3 sequence: CASVPGTSGYSYEQYF. In DNA form, the CDR3 reads TGTGCCAGTGTCCCCGGGACTAGCGGATACTCCTACGAGCAGTACTTC.

This clone was detected only a few times. This chain uses TRBV21-1 with TRBJ1-4; TRBD1 is the table's D call and was not checked against the DNA. TRBV21-1 is a pseudogene segment. There are 14 residues in the CDR3. The CDR3: CASTPGQGDEKLFF. The DNA of the CDR3 is TGTGCCAGCACTCCGGGACAGGGAGATGAAAAACTGTTTTTT.

This clone has just a few counts. V is TRBV5-4 and J is TRBJ2-1; TRBD2 matches 13 bases. The V gene end was trimmed by 5 bases and the J gene end by 8 bases; junction bases not matched to a gene: 7. CDR3 length: 15 amino acids. Germline V lookup: CDR1 SGHNT, CDR2 YYREEE (reference sequence). The CDR3 is CASSFTSGGGHEQFF. For the CDR3, the DNA is TGTGCCAGCAGTTTCACTAGCGGGGGGGGCCATGAGCAGTTCTTC.

This clone was detected a few times. The rearrangement uses TRBV12-5 and TRBJ2-5; 10 positions agree with TRBD2. CDR1 is LGHNT and CDR2 is FRNRAP in the germline V gene. This CDR3 has 17 residues. J lost 1 base, V lost 2 bases, and 7 bases had no gene match. CDR3 sequence: CASGLQRAGGSQETQYF. The CDR3 coding sequence is TGTGCTAGTGGTTTGCAGCGAGCGGGGGGGTCCCAAGAGACCCAGTACTTC.

The chain carries TRBV7-2 and TRBJ1-2; D may be TRBD1 (5 bases). This CDR3 is built from 13 residues. CDR1 is SGHTA and CDR2 is FQGNSA in the germline V gene. Trimming pared 5 bases from V and 1 base from J, leaving 8 bases between. The CDR3 sequence: CASSADSNYGYTF. The CDR3 DNA follows: TGTGCCAGCAGCGCCGACAGTAACTATGGCTACACCTTC.

This chain connects TRBV5-1 to TRBJ2-1; no reliable D call. The CDR3 runs to 16 residues. V lost 0 bases and J 2 bases, leaving 12 bases between the germline ends. CDR1 and CDR2 (germline): SGHRS, YFSETQ. The CDR3 here is CASSLGAVLTYNEQFF. The CDR3 nucleotides are TGCGCCAGCAGCTTGGGAGCCGTCCTCACCTACAATGAGCAGTTCTTC.

This chain connects TRBV7-2 to TRBJ2-7, with D uncertain. CDR1 is SGHTA and CDR2 is FQGNSA in the germline V gene. The V end lost 10 bases, the J end lost 6 bases, and 13 bases lay between the germline ends. The CDR3 is 11 residues long. CDR3 in amino acids: CATTVVGEQYF. DNA for the CDR3: TGTGCCACAACAGTAGTAGGCGAGCAGTACTTC.

This chain joins TRBV4-3 and TRBJ2-3; 12 bases line up with TRBD1. The CDR3 extends over 16 amino acids. The germline V gene encodes CDR1 LGHNA and CDR2 YSLEER. With V trimmed by 3 bases and J by 5 bases, 6 bases remained unmatched. The CDR3 is CASSQSGQGAGDTQYF. CDR3 DNA: TGCGCCAGCAGCCAGTCGGGACAGGGGGCAGGAGATACGCAGTATTTT.

J is TRBJ2-5 and V is TRBV6-1; 13 bases are shared with TRBD2. Germline trimming cut 8 bases from V and 5 bases from J; bases unmatched to any gene: 8. Germline V gene lookup returns CDR1 MNHNS and CDR2 SASEGT. The CDR3 spans 15 residues. CDR3 region: CASGTSGVEGETQYF. In DNA, the CDR3 is TGTGCCAGCGGGACTAGCGGGGTTGAGGGGGAGACCCAGTACTTC.

This clone was observed a handful of times. This chain uses TRBV6-1 with TRBJ2-5; possibly TRBD1 for D (5 bases). Germline CDR1 is MNHNS and CDR2 is SASEGT. This CDR3 spans 13 amino acids. V was trimmed by 7 bases and J by 2 bases, leaving 11 bases between them. The CDR3 loop reads CASTISGQETQYF. CDR3 DNA: TGTGCCAGCACTATATCAGGGCAAGAGACCCAGTACTTC.

The table lists this clone with a few counts. The rearrangement uses TRBV7-8 and TRBJ1-5, with D perhaps matching TRBD1 (6 bases). CDR1 is SGHVS and CDR2 is FQNEAQ in the germline V gene. Deletions cut 6 bases from V and 7 bases from J, with 16 bases between. This CDR3 comprises 14 residues. The CDR3 DNA reads TGTGCCAGCAGGGCAGGGGCTTCGAGACAGCCCCAGCATTTT. Residues: CASRAGASRQPQHF.

The CDR3 region is CASSPAGSVPLEYF. The CDR3 region has the DNA TGTGCCAGTAGCCCAGCGGGTAGTGTTCCTCTAGAGTATTTT. This chain uses TRBV19 with TRBJ2-3; possible D gene TRBD2, 6 bases. Trimming removed 6 bases at V and 13 bases at J, with 23 bases between. Per the germline V gene, CDR1 is LNHDA and CDR2 is SQIVND (reference sequence). The CDR3 spans 14 residues.

The V gene is TRBV5-1, the J gene TRBJ2-3; 7 bases fit TRBD1. Germline CDR1 reads SGHRS; CDR2 reads YFSETQ. The CDR3 runs to 13 residues. V shed 3 bases and J 5 bases; nucleotides not matched to a gene: 3. CDR3 protein: CASSSRQGDTQYF. The CDR3 DNA sequence: TGCGCCAGCAGCTCGAGACAGGGAGATACGCAGTATTTT.

This clone was seen only a few times. CDR3 sequence (DNA): TGTGCCAGCAGCTCCATAGGGGGCAGCAAACCCGGGGAGCTGTTTTTT. The encoded protein is CASSSIGGSKPGELFF. The genes are TRBV11-2 and TRBJ2-2, with TRBD1 identical over 7 bases. The CDR3 has 16 residues. Germline CDR1 SGHAT, CDR2 FQNNGV. Trimming at V came to 4 bases and at J to 6 bases, leaving 11 bases not matched to a gene.

This clone showed up many times. This chain joins TRBV7-2 and TRBJ2-3; 7 bases match TRBD2. The CDR3 has 14 amino acids. CDR1 is SGHTA, CDR2 FQGNSA, per germline. With 9 bases clipped from V and 0 bases from J, the junction kept 6 bases outside the gene matches. CDR3 in DNA: TGTGCCAGTGAACGCGGGGGTAGCACAGATACGCAGTATTTT. It specifies CASERGGSTDTQYF.

To note about this clone: Other DNA sequences in the sample encode the same CDR3. The gene calls are TRBV5-1 and TRBJ2-7; 7 bases are a match to TRBD1. CDR1 is SGHRS, CDR2 YFSETQ, per germline. The CDR3 runs 12 residues. Trimming at V came to 5 bases and at J to 5 bases, leaving 4 bases not matched to a gene. CDR3 DNA: TGCGCCAGCAGTCCTGACAGGGACGAGCAGTACTTC. The encoded protein is CASSPDRDEQYF. The full variable domain, with the rest looked up from reference TRBV5-1 and TRBJ2-7, is KAGVTQTPRYLIKTRGQQVTLSCSPISGHRSVSWYQQTPGQGLQFLFEYFSETQRNKGNFPGRFSGRQFSNSRSEMNVSTLELGDSALYLCASSPDRDEQYFGPGTRLTVT.

In this sample, this clone turned up a few times. The V call is TRBV10-3, the J call TRBJ2-5, with a possible D match to TRBD1 (6 bases). The germline V and J ends were trimmed by 6 bases and 1 base, with 6 bases remaining between them. The CDR3 is made up of 12 amino acids. Per the germline V gene, CDR1 is ENHRY and CDR2 is SYGVKD. DNA of the CDR3: TGTGCCATCAGGGACAGCCAAGAGACCCAGTACTTC. It is translated as CAIRDSQETQYF.

This clone has just a few counts. The chain links TRBV6-5 to TRBJ2-5, with D perhaps TRBD1 (6 bases). The CDR3 covers 13 residues. Germline V CDR1 and CDR2: MNHEY, SVGAGI. The V gene lost 6 bases and the J gene lost 4 bases, with 12 bases spanning the gap. The CDR3 loop reads CASRDTGPETQYF. CDR3 sequence (DNA): TGTGCCAGCAGAGACACAGGGCCAGAGACCCAGTACTTC.